This T cell receptor beta chain is from a study of T cell responses to AZD1222 COVID-19 vaccine. Profiling relied on immunoSEQ multiplex PCR, and the TCRdb table lists in-frame clones only, not all of them. The sample shows 150,000 to 180,000 clones, around 87% of them seen only once. The CDR3 consists of 13 residues. Trimming cost V 5 bases and J 4 bases, with 10 bases left between them. Germline-derived CDR1 and CDR2 are MRHNA and SNTAGT. The chain carries TRBV6-4 and TRBJ2-3, with D possibly matching TRBD2 (5 bases). The clonotype originates from an adult who received the AZD1222 COVID-19 vaccine. The sequencing used peripheral blood, collected 28 days after the second AZD1222 dose. Here the CDR3 reads CASSRDHPDTQYF. CDR3 bases: TGTGCCAGCAGTCGGGATCACCCAGATACGCAGTATTTT.